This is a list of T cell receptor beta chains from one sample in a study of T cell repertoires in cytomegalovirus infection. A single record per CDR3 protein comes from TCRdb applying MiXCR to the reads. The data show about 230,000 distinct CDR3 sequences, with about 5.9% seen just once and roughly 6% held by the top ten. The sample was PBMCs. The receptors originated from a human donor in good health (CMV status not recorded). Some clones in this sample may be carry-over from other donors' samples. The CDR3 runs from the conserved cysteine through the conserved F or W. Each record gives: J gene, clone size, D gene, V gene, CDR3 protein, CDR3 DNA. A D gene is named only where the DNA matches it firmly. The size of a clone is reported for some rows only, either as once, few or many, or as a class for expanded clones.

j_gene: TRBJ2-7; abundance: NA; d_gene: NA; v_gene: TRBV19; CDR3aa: CASSIVGESYEQYF; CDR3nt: TGTGCCAGTAGTATCGTCGGGGAATCCTACGAGCAGTACTTC
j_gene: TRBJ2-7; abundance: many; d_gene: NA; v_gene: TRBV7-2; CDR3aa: CASSFLGQVMRYEQYF; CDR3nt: TGTGCCAGCAGCTTTCTAGGCCAGGTGATGAGATACGAGCAGTACTTC
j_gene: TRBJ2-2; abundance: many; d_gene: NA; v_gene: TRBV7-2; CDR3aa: CASSLARVTTGELFF; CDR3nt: TGTGCCAGCAGCTTAGCGAGGGTAACCACCGGGGAGCTGTTTTTT
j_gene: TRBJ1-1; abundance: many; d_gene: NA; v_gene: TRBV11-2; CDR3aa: CASSLDRDKNTEAFF; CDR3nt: TGTGCCAGCAGCTTAGATCGGGACAAGAACACTGAAGCTTTCTTT
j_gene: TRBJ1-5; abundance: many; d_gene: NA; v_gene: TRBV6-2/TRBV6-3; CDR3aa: CASSRSGGKDQPQHF; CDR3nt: TGTGCCAGCAGCCGAAGTGGGGGAAAGGATCAGCCCCAGCATTTT
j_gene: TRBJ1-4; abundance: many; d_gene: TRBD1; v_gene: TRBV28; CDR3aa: CASSSRDRGTEKLFF; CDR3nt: TGTGCCAGCAGTTCCCGGGACAGGGGAACTGAAAAACTGTTTTTT
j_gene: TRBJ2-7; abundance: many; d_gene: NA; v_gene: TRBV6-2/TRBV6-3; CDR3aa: CASSYSRQFEQYF; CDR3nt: TGTGCCAGCAGTTACTCGAGACAGTTCGAGCAGTACTTC
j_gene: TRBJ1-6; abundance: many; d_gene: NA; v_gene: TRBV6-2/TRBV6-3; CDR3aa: CASRRDRGSPLHF; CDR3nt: TGTGCCAGCAGACGCGACCGGGGGTCACCCCTCCACTTT
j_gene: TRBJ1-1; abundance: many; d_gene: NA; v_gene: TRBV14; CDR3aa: CASSQDGPEAFF; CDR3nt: TGTGCCAGCAGCCAAGATGGACCAGAAGCTTTCTTT
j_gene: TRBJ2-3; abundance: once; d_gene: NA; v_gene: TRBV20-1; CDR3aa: CSAAAGTGADTQYF; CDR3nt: TGCAGTGCTGCCGCTGGGACGGGCGCAGATACGCAGTATTTT
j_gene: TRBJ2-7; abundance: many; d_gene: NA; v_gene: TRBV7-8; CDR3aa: CASSHGDQRDEQYF; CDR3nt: TGTGCCAGCAGCCACGGAGACCAGCGCGACGAGCAGTACTTC
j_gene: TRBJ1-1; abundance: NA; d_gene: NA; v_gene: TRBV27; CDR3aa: CASRRTQRMNTEAFF; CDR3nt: TGTGCCAGCAGGAGGACGCAGAGAATGAACACTGAAGCTTTCTTT
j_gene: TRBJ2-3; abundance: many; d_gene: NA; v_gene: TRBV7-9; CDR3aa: CASSPQTDTQYF; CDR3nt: TGTGCCAGCAGCCCTCAAACAGATACGCAGTATTTT
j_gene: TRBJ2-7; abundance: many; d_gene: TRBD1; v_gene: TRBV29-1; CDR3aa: CSAAVGGQGYEQYF; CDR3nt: TGCAGCGCCGCCGTTGGGGGACAGGGCTACGAGCAGTACTTC
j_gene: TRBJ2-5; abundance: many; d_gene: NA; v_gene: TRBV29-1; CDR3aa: CSVEAGRQETQYF; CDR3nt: TGCAGCGTTGAAGCTGGGAGACAAGAGACCCAGTACTTC
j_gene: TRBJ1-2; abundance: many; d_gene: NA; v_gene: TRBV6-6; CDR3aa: CASSYGAANGYTF; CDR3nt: TGTGCCAGCAGTTACGGGGCAGCGAATGGCTACACCTTC
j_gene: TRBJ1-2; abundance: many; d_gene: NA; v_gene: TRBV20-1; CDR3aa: CSASGEGRGNYGYTF; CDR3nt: TGCAGTGCTAGTGGGGAGGGCAGGGGTAACTATGGCTACACCTTC
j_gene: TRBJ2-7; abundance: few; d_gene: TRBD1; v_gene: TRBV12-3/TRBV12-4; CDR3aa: CASSYPQGAIYEQYF; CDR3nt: TGTGCCAGCAGTTACCCTCAGGGGGCCATCTACGAGCAGTACTTC
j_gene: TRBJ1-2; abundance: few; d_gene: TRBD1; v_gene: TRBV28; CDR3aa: CASRKQTGSYGYTF; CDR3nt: TGTGCCAGCAGAAAACAGACAGGGTCCTATGGCTACACCTTC
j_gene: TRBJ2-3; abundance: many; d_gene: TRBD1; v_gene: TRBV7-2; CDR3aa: CASSPPGTGSTDTQYF; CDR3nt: TGTGCCAGCAGCCCTCCCGGGACAGGTAGCACAGATACGCAGTATTTT
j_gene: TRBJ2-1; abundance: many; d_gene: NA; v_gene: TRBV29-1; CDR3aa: CSVEGTGRVNEQFF; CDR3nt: TGCAGCGTTGAGGGAACAGGGAGGGTCAATGAGCAGTTCTTC
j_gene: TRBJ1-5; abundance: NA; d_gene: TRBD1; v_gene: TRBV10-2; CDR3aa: CASSPQGGKSQPQHF; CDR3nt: TGCGCCAGCAGCCCCCAGGGGGGAAAGAGTCAGCCCCAGCATTTT
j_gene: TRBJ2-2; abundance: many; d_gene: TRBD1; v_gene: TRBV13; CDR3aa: CASSAYRGEFNAGELFF; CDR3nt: TGTGCCAGCAGCGCCTACAGGGGGGAATTTAACGCCGGGGAGCTGTTTTTT
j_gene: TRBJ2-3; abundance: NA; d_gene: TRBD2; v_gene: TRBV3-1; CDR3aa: CASSQAIAGDTQYF; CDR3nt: TGTGCCAGCAGCCAAGCCATAGCGGGGGATACGCAGTATTTT
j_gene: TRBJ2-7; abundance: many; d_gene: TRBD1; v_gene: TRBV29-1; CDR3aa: CNPNRGPYEQYF; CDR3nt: TGCAACCCGAACAGGGGCCCCTACGAGCAGTACTTC
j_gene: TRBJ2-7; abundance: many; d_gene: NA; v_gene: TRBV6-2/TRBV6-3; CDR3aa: CASSYPRDGLSYEQYF; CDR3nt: TGTGCCAGCAGTTACCCACGGGACGGCCTCTCCTACGAGCAGTACTTC
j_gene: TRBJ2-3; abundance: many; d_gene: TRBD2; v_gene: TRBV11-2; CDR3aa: CASSLGTSGAGTDTQYF; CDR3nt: TGTGCCAGCAGCTTAGGAACTAGCGGGGCCGGCACAGATACGCAGTATTTT
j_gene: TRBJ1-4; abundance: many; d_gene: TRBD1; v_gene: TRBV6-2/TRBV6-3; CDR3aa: CASTEEDRGGEKLFF; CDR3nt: TGTGCCAGCACTGAGGAGGACAGGGGAGGTGAAAAACTGTTTTTT
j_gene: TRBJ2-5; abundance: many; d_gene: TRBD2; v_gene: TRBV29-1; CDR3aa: CSVRGLAGPETQYF; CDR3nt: TGCAGCGTTAGGGGGCTAGCGGGACCAGAGACCCAGTACTTC
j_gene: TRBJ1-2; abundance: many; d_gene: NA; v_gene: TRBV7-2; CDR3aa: CASSFTGPYGYTF; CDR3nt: TGTGCCAGCAGCTTTACAGGGCCCTATGGCTACACCTTC
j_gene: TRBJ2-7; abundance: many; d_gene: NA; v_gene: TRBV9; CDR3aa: CASSVDTGSYEQYF; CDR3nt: TGTGCCAGCAGCGTAGACACAGGCTCCTACGAGCAGTACTTC
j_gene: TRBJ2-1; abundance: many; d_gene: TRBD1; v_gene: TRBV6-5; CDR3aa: CASSWDRANEQFF; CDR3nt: TGTGCCAGCAGTTGGGACAGGGCCAATGAGCAGTTCTTC
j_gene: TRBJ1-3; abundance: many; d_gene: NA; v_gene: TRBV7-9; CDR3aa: CASSHAGSSGNTIYF; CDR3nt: TGTGCCAGCAGCCACGCAGGAAGCTCTGGAAACACCATATATTTT
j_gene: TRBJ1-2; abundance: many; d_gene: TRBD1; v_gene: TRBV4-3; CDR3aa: CASSPGTALYTF; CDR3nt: TGCGCCAGCAGCCCGGGGACAGCCCTCTACACCTTC
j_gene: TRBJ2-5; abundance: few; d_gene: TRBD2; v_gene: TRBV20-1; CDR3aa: CSARDPGRAGETQYF; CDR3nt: TGCAGTGCTAGAGATCCAGGGAGGGCGGGGGAGACCCAGTACTTC
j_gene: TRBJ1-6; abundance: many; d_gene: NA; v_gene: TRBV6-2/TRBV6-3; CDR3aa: CASSYLLQNSSPLHF; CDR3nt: TGTGCCAGCAGTTACCTCCTCCAGAACTCGTCACCCCTCCACTTT
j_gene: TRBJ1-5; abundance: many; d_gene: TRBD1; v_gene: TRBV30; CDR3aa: CAWSRDRGGGTSNQPQHF; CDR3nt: TGTGCCTGGAGCCGGGACAGGGGAGGGGGGACAAGCAATCAGCCCCAGCATTTT
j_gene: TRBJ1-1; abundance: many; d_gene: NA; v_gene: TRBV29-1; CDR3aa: CSVVLVNTEAFF; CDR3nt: TGCAGCGTTGTCCTAGTGAACACTGAAGCTTTCTTT
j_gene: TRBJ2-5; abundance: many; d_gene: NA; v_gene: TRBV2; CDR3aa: CASSVGRGGETQYF; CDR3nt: TGTGCCAGCAGTGTAGGACGGGGAGGTGAGACCCAGTACTTC
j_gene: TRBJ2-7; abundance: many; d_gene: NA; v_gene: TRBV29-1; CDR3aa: CSVESGGGSQYF; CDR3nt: TGCAGCGTTGAATCCGGGGGAGGATCGCAGTACTTC
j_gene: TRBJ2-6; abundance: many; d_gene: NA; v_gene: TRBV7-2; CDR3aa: CASSLSGAGANVLTF; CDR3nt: TGTGCCAGCAGCTTGTCGGGGGCTGGGGCCAACGTCCTGACTTTC
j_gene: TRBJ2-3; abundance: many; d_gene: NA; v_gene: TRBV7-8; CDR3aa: CASSLPPGPQYF; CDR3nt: TGTGCCAGCAGCTTGCCCCCCGGTCCGCAGTATTTT
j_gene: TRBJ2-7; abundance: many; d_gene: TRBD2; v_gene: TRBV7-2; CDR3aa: CASSPSGGAYYEQYF; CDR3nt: TGTGCCAGCAGCCCTAGCGGGGGGGCTTACTACGAGCAGTACTTC
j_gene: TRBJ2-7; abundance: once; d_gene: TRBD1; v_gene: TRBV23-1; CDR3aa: CASSPGTGFPYEQYF; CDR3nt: TGCGCCAGCAGTCCAGGGACAGGGTTCCCCTACGAGCAGTACTTC
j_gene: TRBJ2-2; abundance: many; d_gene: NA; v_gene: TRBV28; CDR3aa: CASSSGVGTGELFF; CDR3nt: TGTGCCAGCAGTTCAGGGGTAGGGACCGGGGAGCTGTTTTTT
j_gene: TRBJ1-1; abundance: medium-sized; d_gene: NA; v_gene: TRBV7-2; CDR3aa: CASSSRGTLDAEAFF; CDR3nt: TGTGCCAGCAGCTCCCGGGGGACACTGGACGCTGAAGCTTTCTTT
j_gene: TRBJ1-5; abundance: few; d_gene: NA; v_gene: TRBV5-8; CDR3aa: CASSLAPSGYSNQPQHF; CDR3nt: TGTGCCAGCAGCTTGGCCCCCTCCGGATATAGCAATCAGCCCCAGCATTTT
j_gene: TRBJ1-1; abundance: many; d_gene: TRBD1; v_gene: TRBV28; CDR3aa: CASSGQGANTEAFF; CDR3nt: TGTGCCAGCAGTGGACAGGGGGCAAACACTGAAGCTTTCTTT
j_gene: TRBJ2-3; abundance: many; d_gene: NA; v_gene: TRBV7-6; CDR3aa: CASSLGSADTQYF; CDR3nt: TGTGCCAGCAGCTTAGGCTCCGCAGATACGCAGTATTTT
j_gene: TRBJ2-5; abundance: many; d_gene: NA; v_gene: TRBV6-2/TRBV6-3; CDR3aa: CASRPWMAEETQYF; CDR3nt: TGTGCCAGCAGGCCCTGGATGGCAGAAGAGACCCAGTACTTC
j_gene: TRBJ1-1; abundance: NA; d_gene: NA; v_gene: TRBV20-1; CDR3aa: CSARVPRTGNTEAFF; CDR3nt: TGCAGTGCTAGAGTCCCCAGGACGGGGAACACTGAAGCTTTCTTT
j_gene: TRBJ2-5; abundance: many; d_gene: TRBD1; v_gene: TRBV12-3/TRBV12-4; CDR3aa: CASTRDRGETQYF; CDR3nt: TGTGCCAGCACCCGAGACAGGGGAGAGACCCAGTACTTC
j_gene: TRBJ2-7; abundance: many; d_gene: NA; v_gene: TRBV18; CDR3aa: CASSRTDSYEQYF; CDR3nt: TGTGCCAGCTCACGAACAGATTCCTACGAGCAGTACTTC
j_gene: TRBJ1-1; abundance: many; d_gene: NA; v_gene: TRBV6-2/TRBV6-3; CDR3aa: CASSPQRPGIMNTEAFF; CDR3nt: TGTGCCAGCAGTCCGCAAAGGCCCGGCATTATGAACACTGAAGCTTTCTTT
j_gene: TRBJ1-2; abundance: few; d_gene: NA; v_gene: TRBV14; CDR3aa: CASSQVPGIYGYTF; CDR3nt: TGTGCCAGCAGCCAAGTCCCAGGGATTTATGGCTACACCTTC
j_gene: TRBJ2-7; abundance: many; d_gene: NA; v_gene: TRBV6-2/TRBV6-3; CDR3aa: CASSYDQGSEQYF; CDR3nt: TGTGCCAGCAGTTACGACCAGGGGAGCGAGCAGTACTTC
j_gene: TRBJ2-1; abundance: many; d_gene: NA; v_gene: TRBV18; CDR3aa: CASSPGLEKMHEQFF; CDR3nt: TGTGCCAGCTCACCGGGACTTGAGAAAATGCATGAGCAGTTCTTC
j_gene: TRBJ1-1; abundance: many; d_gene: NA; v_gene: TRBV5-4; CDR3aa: CASSEPGLPNTEAFF; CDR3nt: TGTGCCAGCAGCGAACCGGGCCTACCGAACACTGAAGCTTTCTTT
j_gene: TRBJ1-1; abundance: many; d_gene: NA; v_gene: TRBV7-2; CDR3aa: CASSFPNTEAFF; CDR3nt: TGTGCCAGCAGCTTCCCGAACACTGAAGCTTTCTTT
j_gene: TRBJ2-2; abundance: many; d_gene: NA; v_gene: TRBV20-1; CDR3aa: CSARRNPGELFF; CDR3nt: TGCAGTGCTAGAAGGAACCCCGGGGAGCTGTTTTTT